The clone carrying this TCR beta chain has only one observation. In the original workflow: Scientists estimated how many nucleated cells there were by amplifying reference gene primers. Data came from immunoSEQ multiplex PCR; TCRdb stores just in-frame clones and leaves some out. V and J calls and clone size are copied from that table; D and trimming were computed from the DNA. The sample contains about 440,000 clones, about 85% of which appear only once. The data were taken from a study of blood T cell repertoires in COVID-19. Overall study: In each case, the material was cDNA or gDNA derived from T cells, B-cell-depleted T cells, or PBMCs.

Cohorts were based on clinical histories the participants reported. V shed 4 bases and J 7 bases; nucleotides not matched to a gene: 12. CDR3 length: 15 residues. Germline V CDR1 and CDR2: SQVTM, ANQGSEA. Sample: PBMCs or T cells enriched from blood (not recorded which). The V gene is TRBV29-1, the J gene TRBJ1-2; 10 bases are shared with TRBD1. This sequence originates from a woman under 30 with acute COVID-19. The CDR3 protein is CSVGGGTGEYGGYTF. The CDR3 bases are TGCAGCGTTGGGGGTGGGACAGGGGAATACGGTGGCTACACCTTC. Filled out from reference TRBV29-1 and TRBJ1-2, the complete variable domain reads SAVISQKPSRDICQRGTSLTIQCQVDSQVTMMFWYRQQPGQSLTLIATANQGSEATYESGFVIDKFPISRPNLTFSTLTVSNMSPEDSSIYLCSVGGGTGEYGGYTFGSGTRLTVV.